This T cell receptor (beta chain) emerged from a study of T-cell reconstitution after alpha-beta-depleted transplantation in children. The V gene lost 2 bases and the J gene lost 0 bases, with 11 bases spanning the gap. The CDR3 has 16 amino acids. Germline V lookup: CDR1 MNHEY, CDR2 SVGAGI. The TCRbeta library incorporated unique molecular identifiers. Via MiXCR, TCRdb re-called the PCR reads, giving one row per CDR3 protein. The sample yields roughly 500,000 distinct CDR3 sequences, about 10% seen once. The sample holds many counts of this clonotype. Antigen: not known. Study-level findings and limits: Reportedly, roughly two months post-transplant, alpha-beta T cells arose from several hundred expanded graft clones. Recipient T cells and thymic progenitors that survived gave rise to the high TCRbeta diversity observed at day 60 in some patients. Among T cells one year after transplant, newly produced cells accounted for most counts and diversity.

This chain connects TRBV6-5 to TRBJ2-1, with D perhaps matching TRBD1 or TRBD2 (5 bases each). Sample: PBMCs, taken before TCRalphabeta/CD19-depleted stem cell transplant. The receptor comes from a child aged 2-15 years with inherited bone marrow failure, due to receive a stem cell transplant. The CDR3 region is CASSYIEGSSYNEQFF. The CDR3 coding sequence is TGTGCCAGCAGTTACATTGAGGGGAGCTCCTACAATGAGCAGTTCTTC.